The subject of this entry is one TCR beta chain. Its antigen is not known. CDR3 size: 14 residues. Germline V gene data show CDR1 as MGHRA and CDR2 as YSYEKL. Trimming took 0 bases from V and 9 from J, leaving 13 bases between them. The sample belongs to a study of cytomegalovirus exposure and HLA in healthy donors. Across the whole study: Most genotyped donors, 65% to 90% of 350 to 500, had Caucasian-associated genetic ancestry. Findings of the study overall: Analysis was performed later, and it showed HLA-associated TCR beta chains to be more clonally expanded than equally common others. TCR beta V- and J-gene trimming, according to a later analysis, was linked to a missense DCLRE1C variant. Common viral pathogens seemed, in a later analysis, to connect with several of the most significant clusters.

PCR involved 60 Vbeta and 13 Jbeta primers. Profiling relied on immunoSEQ multiplex PCR, and the TCRdb table lists in-frame clones only, not all of them. The sample includes around 220,000 clones, 70% to 80% of them seen just once. Sequencing was done on a sample of PBMCs. V is TRBV4-1 and J is TRBJ2-3; a weak D match, TRBD2 (7 bases). The source is a girl aged 2 to 10 in good health and CMV-seronegative. The CDR3 bases are TGCGCCAGCAGCCAAGATGAGGGGGAGGGCACGCAGTATTTT. It encodes CASSQDEGEGTQYF.